The rows below give T cell receptor beta chains drawn from one sample of a study of blood T cells in healthy people across ages. TCRdb fed the 5' RACE reads into MiXCR, producing one record per CDR3 protein. The sample carries approximately 800,000 distinct CDR3 sequences, 62% recorded once. The material sequenced was blood. These receptors came from a man aged 25 to 40 in good health. CDR3s include the opening cysteine and the closing phenylalanine or tryptophan. The order of the fields is CDR3 DNA, CDR3 protein, V gene, clone size, D gene, J gene. D genes are given only for firm matches. The listing skips clone size in some rows; elsewhere it reads once, few, many or a size class.

cdr3_nt: TGTGCCAGCAGGAGCCCGGGACAGGCCCCTTGGGACCTGTTTTTT; cdr3_aa: CASRSPGQAPWDLFF; v_call: TRBV2; clone_size: .; d_call: TRBD1; j_call: TRBJ1-4
cdr3_nt: TGCAGCGTTGATCCGGGACTAGTCGAGAATGAGCAGTTCTTC; cdr3_aa: CSVDPGLVENEQFF; v_call: TRBV29-1; clone_size: .; d_call: TRBD2; j_call: TRBJ2-1
cdr3_nt: TGTGCCAGCAGTCCATACAGCCGCTTGGGTGGCTACACCTTC; cdr3_aa: CASSPYSRLGGYTF; v_call: TRBV25-1; clone_size: .; d_call: .; j_call: TRBJ1-2
cdr3_nt: TGTGCCAGCAGCCAAGTGTTGTTAGCGGATGTGAAGACCCAGTACTTC; cdr3_aa: CASSQVLLADVKTQYF; v_call: TRBV4-2; clone_size: .; d_call: .; j_call: TRBJ2-5
cdr3_nt: TGTGCCAGCAGCCCCCCCGGAATTGGGAATGAGCAGTTCTTC; cdr3_aa: CASSPPGIGNEQFF; v_call: TRBV7-2; clone_size: few; d_call: .; j_call: TRBJ2-1
cdr3_nt: TGCAGTGCTCCCGACAGGGGAGTGAGGGAGCAGTACTTC; cdr3_aa: CSAPDRGVREQYF; v_call: TRBV20-1; clone_size: few; d_call: TRBD1; j_call: TRBJ2-7
cdr3_nt: TGTGCCAGCAGTTACAACGCAGGTTACTATGGCTACACCTTC; cdr3_aa: CASSYNAGYYGYTF; v_call: TRBV6-5; clone_size: .; d_call: .; j_call: TRBJ1-2
cdr3_nt: TGTGCCAGCAGCGTGGACAGGGGGAGCTCCTACGAGCAGTACTTC; cdr3_aa: CASSVDRGSSYEQYF; v_call: TRBV7-2; clone_size: once; d_call: TRBD1; j_call: TRBJ2-7
cdr3_nt: TGTGCCAGCAGATGGGGACAGCTTGGAGAAGCTTTCTTT; cdr3_aa: CASRWGQLGEAFF; v_call: TRBV13; clone_size: .; d_call: TRBD1; j_call: TRBJ1-1
cdr3_nt: TGTGCCAGCAGCATCACAGGCACAGGGGGTTCCTACAATGAGCAGTTCTTC; cdr3_aa: CASSITGTGGSYNEQFF; v_call: TRBV7-8; clone_size: .; d_call: TRBD1; j_call: TRBJ2-1
cdr3_nt: TGCGCCAGCAGCTGGGTCTCTAGCGGGGTATACAATGAGCAGTTCTTC; cdr3_aa: CASSWVSSGVYNEQFF; v_call: TRBV5-1; clone_size: once; d_call: TRBD2; j_call: TRBJ2-1
cdr3_nt: TGCGCCAGCAGCTTGATGACAGGGGTTACCTACGAGCAGTACTTC; cdr3_aa: CASSLMTGVTYEQYF; v_call: TRBV5-1; clone_size: few; d_call: TRBD1; j_call: TRBJ2-7
cdr3_nt: TGTGCCAGCAGCTTATACTGGACAGGGGGCTACGAGCAGTACTTC; cdr3_aa: CASSLYWTGGYEQYF; v_call: TRBV6-5; clone_size: .; d_call: TRBD1; j_call: TRBJ2-7
cdr3_nt: TGTGCCAGCAGCCCAGGGGACAGGCACTACGAGCAGTACTTC; cdr3_aa: CASSPGDRHYEQYF; v_call: TRBV27; clone_size: few; d_call: TRBD1; j_call: TRBJ2-7
cdr3_nt: TGTGCCAGCACCCTAGGATCGGGGAATTCACCCCTCCACTTT; cdr3_aa: CASTLGSGNSPLHF; v_call: TRBV9; clone_size: .; d_call: .; j_call: TRBJ1-6
cdr3_nt: TGTGCCAGCAGTTATACCCACCCACAAGAGACCCAGTACTTC; cdr3_aa: CASSYTHPQETQYF; v_call: TRBV6-6; clone_size: .; d_call: .; j_call: TRBJ2-5
cdr3_nt: TGTGCCAGCAGCCACCCCCTGGTGGGGAGCTCCTACAATGAGCAGTTCTTC; cdr3_aa: CASSHPLVGSSYNEQFF; v_call: TRBV4-2; clone_size: few; d_call: .; j_call: TRBJ2-1
cdr3_nt: TGTGCCAGCAGCTTAAACGGCCCCACAGATACGCAGTATTTT; cdr3_aa: CASSLNGPTDTQYF; v_call: TRBV7-2; clone_size: .; d_call: .; j_call: TRBJ2-3
cdr3_nt: TGCAGTGCTAGGATAGAGACCTCTGAAGCTTTCTTT; cdr3_aa: CSARIETSEAFF; v_call: TRBV20-1; clone_size: few; d_call: .; j_call: TRBJ1-1
cdr3_nt: TGTGCCAGCAGCGATCTACAGGGTGCAACTAATGAAAAACTGTTTTTT; cdr3_aa: CASSDLQGATNEKLFF; v_call: TRBV2; clone_size: .; d_call: .; j_call: TRBJ1-4
cdr3_nt: TGTGCCAGCAGCTTAGTCACCAGAGGATGGAGTGAGCAGTTCTTC; cdr3_aa: CASSLVTRGWSEQFF; v_call: TRBV7-9; clone_size: .; d_call: .; j_call: TRBJ2-1
cdr3_nt: TGTGCCATCAGTCCCCCCGTTGCGGGGGGCACCCTCGGTACCCAGTACTTC; cdr3_aa: CAISPPVAGGTLGTQYF; v_call: TRBV10-3; clone_size: .; d_call: TRBD2; j_call: TRBJ2-7
cdr3_nt: TGCGCCAGCAGCCAAGAATCGCCCGGACTTATCGAGTTCTTC; cdr3_aa: CASSQESPGLIEFF; v_call: TRBV4-1; clone_size: .; d_call: .; j_call: TRBJ2-1
cdr3_nt: TGTGCCAGCAGCTGGGCTCAGGACGAGCAGTACTTC; cdr3_aa: CASSWAQDEQYF; v_call: TRBV5-6; clone_size: .; d_call: .; j_call: TRBJ2-7
cdr3_nt: TGTGCCAGCAGTTTAGTGTTGCAGGGGGCCTCTGGAAACACCATATATTTT; cdr3_aa: CASSLVLQGASGNTIYF; v_call: TRBV12-3/TRBV12-4; clone_size: once; d_call: TRBD1; j_call: TRBJ1-3
cdr3_nt: TGTGCCAGCAGTTACCGAAGGGGGGCCCGGAGTAACTATGGCTACACCTTC; cdr3_aa: CASSYRRGARSNYGYTF; v_call: TRBV6-5; clone_size: .; d_call: .; j_call: TRBJ1-2
cdr3_nt: TGTGCCAGCAGCTCCCTTAGCGGGGGGCCAAATGAGGATGAGCAGTTCTTC; cdr3_aa: CASSSLSGGPNEDEQFF; v_call: TRBV6-1; clone_size: .; d_call: TRBD2; j_call: TRBJ2-1
cdr3_nt: TGCAGTGCAACTACCGGGACTAGTACCTACAATGAGCAGTTCTTC; cdr3_aa: CSATTGTSTYNEQFF; v_call: TRBV20-1; clone_size: .; d_call: TRBD2; j_call: TRBJ2-1
cdr3_nt: TGTGCCAGCAGCCAAGATTGGGGCTACGAGCAGTACTTC; cdr3_aa: CASSQDWGYEQYF; v_call: TRBV4-3; clone_size: .; d_call: .; j_call: TRBJ2-7
cdr3_nt: TGTGCCAGCAGCGTGGGCACTGAAGCTTTCTTT; cdr3_aa: CASSVGTEAFF; v_call: TRBV25-1; clone_size: .; d_call: .; j_call: TRBJ1-1
cdr3_nt: TGCGCCAGCAGCCAAGCCCATGGGAACAACTATGGCTACACCTTC; cdr3_aa: CASSQAHGNNYGYTF; v_call: TRBV4-1; clone_size: .; d_call: .; j_call: TRBJ1-2
cdr3_nt: TGCAGTGCTAGAGGGGGACTAGCGGGGAAGTGGAGCACAGATACGCAGTATTTT; cdr3_aa: CSARGGLAGKWSTDTQYF; v_call: TRBV20-1; clone_size: .; d_call: TRBD2; j_call: TRBJ2-3
cdr3_nt: TGTGCCAGCAGTTTATCGTACAGGGAAAGGGAATCACCCCTCCACTTT; cdr3_aa: CASSLSYRERESPLHF; v_call: TRBV27; clone_size: .; d_call: .; j_call: TRBJ1-6
cdr3_nt: TGTGCCAGCAGCCAAGATGAGGGGGGTGACTATGGCTACACCTTC; cdr3_aa: CASSQDEGGDYGYTF; v_call: TRBV4-2; clone_size: few; d_call: .; j_call: TRBJ1-2
cdr3_nt: TGCGCCAGCAGCCCGGAACAGGGGAGAATCGATGGCTACACCTTC; cdr3_aa: CASSPEQGRIDGYTF; v_call: TRBV4-3; clone_size: few; d_call: TRBD1; j_call: TRBJ1-2
cdr3_nt: TGTGCCAGTTTCGGGGTCGACTACGAGCAGTACTTC; cdr3_aa: CASFGVDYEQYF; v_call: TRBV7-9; clone_size: .; d_call: .; j_call: TRBJ2-7
cdr3_nt: TGTGCCAGCAGCCAAGTTCCTAGCAGAACAGATACGCAGTATTTT; cdr3_aa: CASSQVPSRTDTQYF; v_call: TRBV3-1; clone_size: few; d_call: .; j_call: TRBJ2-3
cdr3_nt: TGTGCCAGTATATACTCTACCGGGGGGGCGATAGATACGCAGTATTTT; cdr3_aa: CASIYSTGGAIDTQYF; v_call: TRBV12-3/TRBV12-4; clone_size: .; d_call: TRBD2; j_call: TRBJ2-3
cdr3_nt: TGTGCCAGCATTGAGGTTGGATGGGACGGTGAAGCTTTCTTT; cdr3_aa: CASIEVGWDGEAFF; v_call: TRBV6-5; clone_size: once; d_call: .; j_call: TRBJ1-1
cdr3_nt: TGTGCCTGCTCACGATCGACAGGGCGGGTAGAGACCCAGTACTTC; cdr3_aa: CACSRSTGRVETQYF; v_call: TRBV18; clone_size: once; d_call: TRBD1; j_call: TRBJ2-5
cdr3_nt: TGTGCCAGCAGCGTAAGGGGGGACAGGACCTACGAGCAGTACTTC; cdr3_aa: CASSVRGDRTYEQYF; v_call: TRBV9; clone_size: once; d_call: TRBD1; j_call: TRBJ2-7
cdr3_nt: TGTGCCATTGGGGATTCAAGAAGGGATGAGCAGTTCTTC; cdr3_aa: CAIGDSRRDEQFF; v_call: TRBV6-5; clone_size: .; d_call: .; j_call: TRBJ2-1
cdr3_nt: TGTGCCAGCAGTTTCAACAGAGGGATTATAGATATGCAGTATTTT; cdr3_aa: CASSFNRGIIDMQYF; v_call: TRBV12-3/TRBV12-4; clone_size: .; d_call: .; j_call: TRBJ2-3
cdr3_nt: TGTGCCAGCAGTCCCTCTAGCGGGGGAATGAATGAGCAGTTCTTC; cdr3_aa: CASSPSSGGMNEQFF; v_call: TRBV27; clone_size: few; d_call: TRBD2; j_call: TRBJ2-1
cdr3_nt: TGTGCCAGCAGTACTACAGGGGGCGTAGGGTTCCCCAATGAAAAACTGTTTTTT; cdr3_aa: CASSTTGGVGFPNEKLFF; v_call: TRBV12-3/TRBV12-4; clone_size: .; d_call: TRBD1; j_call: TRBJ1-4
cdr3_nt: TGTGCCAGCAGGGTAGGGGCCGTCCACGAGCAGTACTTC; cdr3_aa: CASRVGAVHEQYF; v_call: TRBV12-3/TRBV12-4; clone_size: .; d_call: .; j_call: TRBJ2-7